The clone carrying this TCR beta chain was seen just once. This sample was taken from a study of CD8 T cells in Susac syndrome. The V gene's germline CDR1 is GTSNPN and CDR2 SVGIG (reference sequence). The V and J ends lost 2 bases and 5 bases respectively, with 9 bases between them. This CDR3 is 13 amino acids long. Random hexamers were used to reverse transcribe 0.5 to 1 ug of RNA. Amplification of TCR beta CDR3 by immunoSEQ multiplex PCR spanned 54 Vbeta and 13 Jbeta. One entry per CDR3 protein results from TCRdb running MiXCR on the immunoSEQ multiplex PCR reads. The sample lists about 210,000 distinct CDR3 sequences, approximately 95% seen once, with about 0.091% in the top ten. Sequencing of TCR beta was performed on blood CD8+ and CD4+ T cells. Stable or active relapsing-remitting multiple sclerosis, untreated and meeting revised McDonald criteria, defined the controls. FACS enriched CD8+ TEMRA cells, while bulk CD8+ and CD4+ were negatively isolated.

V usage is TRBV30 and J usage is TRBJ1-4; D unresolved. The sample consisted of CD4+ T cells from PBMCs. The source of this sequence is a human donor with multiple sclerosis. CDR3 sequence reads: CAWSRQANEKLFF. CDR3 sequence (DNA): TGTGCCTGGAGTAGGCAGGCAAATGAAAAACTGTTTTTT.